The 11 T cell receptor beta chains below were found in one sample sequenced in a study of cytomegalovirus exposure and HLA in healthy donors. 60 Vbeta and 13 Jbeta primers were used in PCR. Assay: immunoSEQ multiplex PCR; the TCRdb copy retains only in-frame clones and omits some. The sample lists around 130,000 clones, roughly 83% seen once, with around 1.3% in the top ten. Sequencing was performed on PBMCs. The receptors shown here come from a girl aged 2 to 10 in good health and CMV-seronegative.

The chain couples TRBV6-1 to TRBJ1-6; the match to TRBD1 covers 8 bases. The trim removed 6 bases at V and 9 bases at J, leaving 7 bases unmatched. The CDR3 consists of 14 residues. Germline loops: CDR1 MNHNS, CDR2 SASEGT. Here the CDR3 reads CASRTQGVGSPLHF. As DNA, the CDR3 is TGTGCCAGCAGGACACAGGGGGTGGGTTCACCCCTCCACTTT.

The V and J genes are TRBV6-4 and TRBJ2-5; 7 bases fit TRBD1. The V gene's germline CDR1 is MRHNA and CDR2 SNTAGT. The CDR3 has 13 residues. Germline trimming cut 4 bases from V and 4 bases from J; bases unmatched to any gene: 3. CDR3 in amino acids: CASSARQGETQYF. In DNA form, the CDR3 reads TGTGCCAGCAGTGCCCGACAGGGAGAGACCCAGTACTTC.

This chain uses TRBV7-3 with TRBJ2-7; unclear D gene. This CDR3 comprises 13 residues. Trimming cost V 4 bases and J 3 bases, with 10 bases left between them. The germline V gene has CDR1 SGHTA and CDR2 FQGTGA. The DNA for the CDR3 is TGTGCCAGCAGCTCCGCCCCGAGCTACGAGCAGTACTTC. Protein: CASSSAPSYEQYF. Looking up the rest from reference TRBV7-3 and TRBJ2-7 gives the full variable domain: GAGVSQTPSNKVTEKGKYVELRCDPISGHTALYWYRQSLGQGPEFLIYFQGTGAADDSGLPNDRFFAVRPEGSVSTLKIQRTERGDSAVYLCASSSAPSYEQYFGPGTRLTVT.

The rearrangement joins TRBV27 to TRBJ2-1, with D possibly matching TRBD1 (6 bases). Germline V gene sequence: CDR1 MNHEY, CDR2 SMNVEV (reference sequence). The CDR3 is 14 residues long. Trimming stripped 5 bases from V and 6 bases from J, with 14 bases between. The DNA for the CDR3 is TGTGCCAGCAGTGTAACCTTACAGGGCAATGAGCAGTTCTTC. It yields the protein CASSVTLQGNEQFF.

The chain couples TRBV7-6 to TRBJ2-3; no definite D call. The CDR3 loop spans 13 amino acids. V lost 6 bases and J 4 bases, leaving 11 bases between the germline ends. The germline V gene has CDR1 SGHVS and CDR2 FNYEAQ. The CDR3 DNA sequence: TGTGCCAGCAGACCAAATGAGGCAGATACGCAGTATTTT. Residues: CASRPNEADTQYF.

The V gene is TRBV4-3, the J gene TRBJ2-7; 9 nucleotides match TRBD1. The CDR3 loop spans 14 amino acids. In germline, CDR1 is LGHNA, CDR2 YSLEER. V shed 3 bases, J shed 2 bases, and the junction held 2 bases outside the gene matches. CDR3 sequence reads: CASSHDRGTYEQYF. In nucleotides, the CDR3 is TGCGCCAGCAGCCATGACAGGGGGACCTACGAGCAGTACTTC.

This chain joins TRBV12-2 and TRBJ2-7; the table's D call of TRBD1 was not tested on the DNA. TRBV12-2 is classified as a pseudogene. There are 14 residues in the CDR3. CDR3 sequence: CASRPTRTAYEQYF. The DNA for the CDR3 is TGTGCAAGTCGCCCTACCAGGACAGCCTACGAGCAGTACTTC.

The chain employs TRBV6-6 and TRBJ1-2; D remains ambiguous. In germline, CDR1 is MNHNY, CDR2 SVGAGI (reference sequence). Trimming shortened V by 2 bases and J by 2 bases, and 9 bases separated the two germline ends. This CDR3 region has 14 residues. DNA for the CDR3: TGTGCCAGCAGTTACGGGAGTCAGAACTATGGCTACACCTTC. It yields the protein CASSYGSQNYGYTF.

This clone was counted a few times. The rearrangement links TRBV27 to TRBJ2-3; 15 nucleotides agree with TRBD2. V dropped 1 base and J dropped 2; count of bases not matched to a gene: 4. The CDR3 covers 18 residues. CDR1 and CDR2 (germline): MNHEY, SMNVEV (reference sequence). The CDR3 here is CASSLWRTSGRATDTQYF. The CDR3 DNA sequence: TGTGCCAGCAGTTTATGGAGGACTAGCGGGAGGGCCACAGATACGCAGTATTTT.

The rearrangement joins TRBV2 to TRBJ1-2, with 9 positions matching TRBD1. CDR1 and CDR2 from the germline V gene are SNHLY and FYNNEI. The CDR3 length is 15 residues. V gave up 3 bases and J gave up 4 bases; unmatched junction bases: 6. CDR3 DNA sequence: TGTGCCAGCAGTGAGGGGACAGGGAATTTCTATGGCTACACCTTC. It is translated as CASSEGTGNFYGYTF.

This chain links TRBV4-1 with TRBJ2-1; 8 bases fit TRBD2. The length of the CDR3 is 20 residues. CDR1 MGHRA and CDR2 YSYEKL come from the germline V gene. The V gene end was trimmed by 1 base and the J gene end by 2 bases; junction bases not matched to a gene: 16. CDR3 bases: TGCGCCAGCAGCCAAGTGGTAGCGGGGTCTACGGGTGGGACCTACAATGAGCAGTTCTTC. This translates into CASSQVVAGSTGGTYNEQFF.